Listed below are T cell receptor beta chains from one sample, sequenced in a study of sequential checkpoint blockade in melanoma. The table came from immunoSEQ multiplex PCR; TCRdb's copy has only in-frame clones and leaves some out. The repertoire consists of about 38,000 clones, with around nine tenths occurring once and the leading ten covering 12%. The sample here was CD8+ T cells sorted from blood (inferred from file names), taken from a patient given nivolumab and ipilimumab in sequence. Source of these receptors: a human donor with melanoma. Both conserved end residues are part of each CDR3. Each record gives: V gene, J gene, D gene, clone size, CDR3 protein, CDR3 DNA. A D gene is named only where the DNA matches it firmly. Not all rows give a size; the values are once, few, many and, for expanded clones, a class.

TRBV19	TRBJ1-1	TRBD1	.	CASSIVTDRAEAFF	TGTGCCAGTAGTATAGTGACGGACAGGGCTGAAGCTTTCTTT
TRBV5-1	TRBJ2-1	TRBD2	.	CASSLGLAGRQTNNEQFF	TGCGCCAGCAGCTTGGGACTAGCGGGGAGACAAACAAACAATGAGCAGTTCTTC
TRBV7-6	TRBJ2-7	TRBD2	.	CASSLGGSGDEQYF	TGTGCCAGCAGCTTAGGCGGGAGTGGAGACGAGCAGTACTTC
TRBV10-3	TRBJ1-2	.	.	CAISEGQGQANYGYTF	TGTGCCATCAGTGAGGGGCAGGGCCAAGCTAACTATGGCTACACCTTC
TRBV7-2	TRBJ2-3	.	.	CASSSLGGSDTQYF	TGTGCCAGCAGCTCGTTAGGGGGTTCAGATACGCAGTATTTT
TRBV4-1	TRBJ2-3	TRBD2	.	CASSQGGSGGGTDTQYF	TGCGCCAGCAGCCAAGGGGGGAGCGGGGGGGGCACAGATACGCAGTATTTT
TRBV19	TRBJ1-1	.	.	CASSPSGNTEAFF	TGTGCCAGTAGCCCGTCGGGGAACACTGAAGCTTTCTTT
TRBV5-5	TRBJ2-7	TRBD1	.	CASSEVVGQGRYEQYF	TGTGCCAGCAGCGAGGTGGTGGGACAGGGTCGGTACGAGCAGTACTTC
TRBV27	TRBJ2-2	.	once	CASSLAPGWAGELFF	TGTGCCAGCAGTTTAGCTCCAGGGTGGGCCGGGGAGCTGTTTTTT
TRBV5-1	TRBJ1-5	.	.	CASSLGTGRDNQPQHF	TGCGCCAGCAGCTTGGGCACGGGCAGGGACAATCAGCCCCAGCATTTT
TRBV10-1	TRBJ1-5	TRBD1	.	CASSEKTGGGNQPQHF	TGCGCCAGCAGTGAAAAGACAGGGGGCGGCAATCAGCCCCAGCATTTT
TRBV12-5	TRBJ2-5	.	.	CASGSAIFDSQETQYF	TGTGCTAGTGGTTCTGCGATTTTTGACAGTCAAGAGACCCAGTACTTC
TRBV2	TRBJ2-1	TRBD2	.	CASSEAQRGWSYNEQFF	TGTGCCAGCAGTGAAGCGCAGCGGGGTTGGTCCTACAATGAGCAGTTCTTC
TRBV27	TRBJ2-1	TRBD2	.	CASGLAGLYNEQFF	TGTGCCAGCGGTTTAGCGGGACTGTACAATGAGCAGTTCTTC
TRBV11-2	TRBJ1-2	TRBD1	.	CATRTGSYGYTF	TGTGCCACCCGGACAGGGTCCTATGGCTACACCTTC
TRBV7-9	TRBJ2-2	TRBD1	.	CASSLAMTGDSTGELFF	TGTGCCAGCAGCTTAGCGATGACAGGGGATAGCACCGGGGAGCTGTTTTTT
TRBV5-8	TRBJ1-5	.	.	CASSQTPGYSNQPQHF	TGTGCCAGCAGCCAAACTCCAGGGTATAGCAATCAGCCCCAGCATTTT
TRBV12-5	TRBJ2-2	.	.	CASGLQYTGELFF	TGTGCTAGTGGTTTACAGTACACCGGGGAGCTGTTTTTT
TRBV27	TRBJ2-1	TRBD1	.	CASSLAAGGRDEQFF	TGTGCCAGCAGTTTAGCGGCAGGGGGAAGGGATGAGCAGTTCTTC
TRBV4-3	TRBJ1-2	.	.	CASSQDEDYGYTF	TGCGCCAGCAGCCAAGATGAGGACTATGGCTACACCTTC
TRBV27	TRBJ2-2	.	once	CASSFSQGGGELFF	TGTGCCAGCAGTTTCTCCCAGGGGGGCGGGGAGCTGTTTTTT
TRBV30	TRBJ1-2	.	.	CAWGSFKPPYGYTF	TGTGCCTGGGGTTCGTTTAAGCCCCCCTATGGCTACACCTTC
TRBV18	TRBJ1-4	.	.	CASSPSDPDPTDFEKLFF	TGTGCCAGCTCACCCAGTGACCCAGACCCAACCGACTTCGAAAAACTGTTTTTT
TRBV19	TRBJ1-5	.	.	CASSMSRQPQHF	TGTGCCAGTAGTATGTCTAGGCAGCCCCAGCATTTT
TRBV27	TRBJ2-1	TRBD2	.	CASSRTGTSGTYNEQFF	TGTGCCAGCAGTCGTACCGGGACTAGCGGGACCTACAATGAGCAGTTCTTC
TRBV10-2	TRBJ1-4	TRBD1	.	CASSRDRVIEKLFF	TGCGCCAGCAGTAGGGACAGGGTGATCGAAAAACTGTTTTTT
TRBV11-2	TRBJ2-3	.	.	CASSYYRADTQYF	TGTGCCAGCAGCTATTACAGGGCAGATACGCAGTATTTT
TRBV30	TRBJ2-7	.	once	CAWSVGRGNEQYF	TGTGCCTGGAGTGTCGGCAGGGGAAACGAGCAGTACTTC
TRBV28	TRBJ1-5	TRBD1	.	CASSAGGLSNQPQHF	TGTGCCAGCAGTGCAGGGGGACTTAGCAATCAGCCCCAGCATTTT
TRBV19	TRBJ2-1	.	.	CASSMTVARGGYNEQFF	TGTGCCAGTAGTATGACGGTTGCCCGGGGAGGATACAATGAGCAGTTCTTC
TRBV19	TRBJ2-7	TRBD2	.	CASSKTSGLYYEQYF	TGTGCCAGTAGTAAAACTAGCGGGCTCTACTACGAGCAGTACTTC
TRBV9	TRBJ2-3	.	.	CASSVVVGRTDTQYF	TGTGCCAGCAGCGTAGTGGTGGGCCGCACAGATACGCAGTATTTT
TRBV7-9	TRBJ2-1	.	few	CASSLGVGVMFDEQFF	TGTGCCAGCAGCTTAGGGGTGGGAGTTATGTTTGATGAGCAGTTCTTC
TRBV27	TRBJ2-7	.	.	CASSPFRDNPYEQYF	TGTGCCAGCAGTCCCTTCCGGGACAATCCCTACGAGCAGTACTTC
TRBV4-1	TRBJ2-3	TRBD2	.	CASSPPSGDTQYF	TGCGCCAGCAGCCCGCCTAGCGGAGATACGCAGTATTTT
TRBV7-8	TRBJ2-1	TRBD1	.	CASSLVGTGKHEQFF	TGTGCCAGCAGCTTAGTTGGGACAGGGAAACATGAGCAGTTCTTC
TRBV6-5	TRBJ2-2	.	.	CASSYNSYTGELFF	TGTGCCAGCAGTTACAATAGCTACACCGGGGAGCTGTTTTTT
TRBV9	TRBJ2-7	.	.	CASSVTWGGGDEQYF	TGTGCCAGCAGCGTAACCTGGGGAGGGGGGGACGAGCAGTACTTC
TRBV9	TRBJ2-3	.	.	CASSAGGHLSTDTQYF	TGTGCCAGCAGCGCCGGGGGGCACCTCAGCACAGATACGCAGTATTTT
TRBV29-1	TRBJ2-3	TRBD2	.	CSVDLLFLGLGPFSDTQYF	TGCAGCGTTGATCTTTTGTTTTTGGGACTAGGGCCATTTTCAGATACGCAGTATTTT
TRBV2	TRBJ2-1	TRBD2	.	CASSDPLDSGIQAAYNEQFF	TGTGCCAGCAGTGACCCTCTCGATAGCGGGATCCAGGCCGCCTACAATGAGCAGTTCTTC
TRBV7-6	TRBJ1-5	.	.	CASSLGRNQPQHF	TGTGCCAGCAGCTTAGGGAGGAATCAGCCCCAGCATTTT